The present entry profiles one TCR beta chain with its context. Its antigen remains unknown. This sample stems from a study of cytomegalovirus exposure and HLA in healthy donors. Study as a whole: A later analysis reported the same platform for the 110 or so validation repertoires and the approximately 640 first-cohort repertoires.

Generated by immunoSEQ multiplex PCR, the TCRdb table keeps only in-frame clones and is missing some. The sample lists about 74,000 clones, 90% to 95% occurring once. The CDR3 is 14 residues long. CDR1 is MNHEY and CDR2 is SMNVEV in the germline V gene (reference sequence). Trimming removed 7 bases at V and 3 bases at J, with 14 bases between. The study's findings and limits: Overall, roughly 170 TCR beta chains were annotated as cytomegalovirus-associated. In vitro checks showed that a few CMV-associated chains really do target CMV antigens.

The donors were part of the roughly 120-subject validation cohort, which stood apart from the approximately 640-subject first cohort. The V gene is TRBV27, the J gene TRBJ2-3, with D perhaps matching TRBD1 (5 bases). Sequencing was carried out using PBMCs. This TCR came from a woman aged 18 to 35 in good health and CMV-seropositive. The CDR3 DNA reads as TGTGCCAGCATCGCCCCCGACAGAACAGATACGCAGTATTTT. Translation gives CASIAPDRTDTQYF.